These 25 T cell receptor beta chains came from one sample sequenced in a study of response to subunit inactivated influenza vaccine. TCRdb fed the RT-PCR reads into MiXCR, producing one record per CDR3 protein. Counted here are 500,000 to 700,000 distinct CDR3 sequences, approximately 20% occurring once; the ten biggest clones make up 2.5% to 3%. These same records also appear under a second study, on T cells expressing NK-cell markers. This second study notes: What made the TCR beta cDNA was 5'RACE template switching with UMIs.

The sample consisted of CD4+ T cells sorted from PBMCs, taken roughly 12 days after vaccination. The receptors here all came from a man aged 45-60 years who received an inactivated influenza vaccine.

This clonotype has only a few counts. The V and J genes are TRBV30 and TRBJ1-2, with D possibly TRBD1 on 5 matching bases. Germline V gene data show CDR1 as GTSNPN and CDR2 as SVGIG (reference sequence). Trimming shortened V by 2 bases and J by 7 bases, and 8 bases separated the two germline ends. The CDR3 is made up of 11 amino acids. The DNA of the CDR3 is TGTGCCTGGAGTCCCAGGGTTGGCTACACCTTC. This encodes CAWSPRVGYTF.

This clonotype appeared a few times. The rearrangement uses TRBV19 and TRBJ2-7; 7 bases are shared with TRBD1. The CDR3 is made up of 13 amino acids. CDR1 and CDR2 from the germline V gene are LNHDA and SQIVND (reference sequence). V lost 9 bases, J lost 3 bases, and 8 bases stayed unmatched. In DNA, the CDR3 is TGTGCCAGCACCGGGACAGCCGACTACGAGCAGTACTTC. Protein: CASTGTADYEQYF. The full variable domain, completed using reference TRBV19 and TRBJ2-7, is DGGITQSPKYLFRKEGQNVTLSCEQNLNHDAMYWYRQDPGQGLRLIYYSQIVNDFQKGDIAEGYSVSREKKESFPLTVTSAQKNPTAFYLCASTGTADYEQYFGPGTRLTVT.

The table lists this clonotype with many counts. The J gene is TRBJ1-1, the V gene TRBV12-3 or TRBV12-4, with 7 bases identical to TRBD1. The V gene end was trimmed by 3 bases and the J gene end by 6 bases; junction bases not matched to a gene: 1. The CDR3 runs 12 residues. CDR3 sequence reads: CASSFGQAEAFF. CDR3 nucleotide sequence: TGTGCCAGCAGTTTCGGACAGGCTGAAGCTTTCTTT.

The table lists this clonotype with a few counts. The chain is built from TRBV7-6 and TRBJ2-3, with 14 bases fitting TRBD2. After removal of 4 bases from V and 3 bases from J, the junction contained 12 bases not matched to a gene. Germline V gene data show CDR1 as SGHVS and CDR2 as FNYEAQ. The CDR3 contains 19 residues. The CDR3 here is CASSSISGGTSGRTDTQYF. In DNA, the CDR3 is TGTGCCAGCAGCTCCATTAGTGGGGGGACTAGCGGGAGAACAGATACGCAGTATTTT. Full variable domain (missing parts from reference TRBV7-6 and TRBJ2-3): GAGVSQSPRYKVTKRGQDVALRCDPISGHVSLYWYRQALGQGPEFLTYFNYEAQQDKSGLPNDRFSAERPEGSISTLTIQRTEQRDSAMYRCASSSISGGTSGRTDTQYFGPGTRLTVL.

This clonotype was observed a few times. DNA of the CDR3: TGTGCCAGCAGCCAAGAAGGGGGGCTCGGGAACGAGCAGTACTTC. It codes for CASSQEGGLGNEQYF. V gene TRBV3-1 combines with J gene TRBJ2-7, with D perhaps matching TRBD1 or TRBD2 (6 bases each). The CDR3 sequence is 15 residues long. Looked up from germline, CDR1 is LGHDT and CDR2 is YNNKEL (reference sequence). V was cut by 0 bases and J by 5 bases, with 14 bases left in between.

The gene calls are TRBV7-2 and TRBJ1-2; D uncertain. Between the trimmed V and J ends, which lost 3 bases and 1 base, there was a span of 6 bases. Germline V gene sequence: CDR1 SGHTA, CDR2 FQGNSA. The CDR3 totals 13 residues. This CDR3 is CASSFSDNYGYTF. The CDR3 nucleotides read TGTGCCAGCAGCTTCTCCGATAACTATGGCTACACCTTC.

A few counts support this clonotype. The chain has TRBV20-1 and TRBJ2-1, with TRBD2 identical over 7 bases. The CDR3 covers 13 residues. J gave up 6 bases and V 6 bases, and 8 bases lay outside the gene matches. Germline V CDR1 and CDR2: DFQATT, SNEGSKA (reference sequence). Here the CDR3 DNA reads TGCAGTGCCGAAGCGGGGTTGGGCAATGAGCAGTTCTTC. Its translation is CSAEAGLGNEQFF.

This clonotype appeared a few times. This chain uses TRBV28 with TRBJ1-5; perhaps TRBD1 as D (5 bases). Germline V gene lookup returns CDR1 MDHEN and CDR2 SYDVKM. V was clipped by 6 bases and J by 9 bases, with 12 bases between them. The CDR3 has 12 amino acids. CDR3 protein: CASSIPGGPQHF. The CDR3 bases are TGTGCCAGCAGCATTCCTGGGGGGCCCCAGCATTTT.

This clonotype was seen only once. This chain connects TRBV6-5 to TRBJ2-5, with TRBD2 identical over 15 bases. Germline V gene sequence: CDR1 MNHEY, CDR2 SVGAGI. There are 17 residues in the CDR3. V lost 0 bases, J lost 7 bases, and 6 bases stayed unmatched. CDR3 amino acids: CASSYSGTSGGKRTQYF. DNA of the CDR3: TGTGCCAGCAGTTACTCCGGGACTAGCGGGGGGAAGAGGACCCAGTACTTC.

This clonotype was recorded a few times. The chain recombines TRBV5-6 with TRBJ2-7; possibly TRBD2 for D (6 bases). Trimming removed 4 bases at V and 3 bases at J, with 17 bases between. The CDR3 is 15 amino acids. Germline CDR1 is SGHDT and CDR2 is YYEEEE. The CDR3 here is CASSQTRGGLYEQYF. In nucleotides, the CDR3 is TGTGCCAGCAGCCAAACGAGGGGAGGCCTCTACGAGCAGTACTTC.

The chain recombines TRBV5-1 with TRBJ2-2; D gene unclear. This CDR3 spans 16 amino acids. Germline assignment: CDR1 SGHRS and CDR2 YFSETQ. V lost 0 bases to trimming and J lost 0 bases, with 9 bases between them. CDR3 protein: CASSLVFGSNTGELFF. The CDR3 DNA reads TGCGCCAGCAGCTTGGTTTTCGGATCGAACACCGGGGAGCTGTTTTTT.

This clonotype was found a few times. The chain is built from TRBV7-9 and TRBJ1-1, with D uncertain. Germline-derived CDR1 and CDR2 are SEHNR and FQNEAQ (reference sequence). The CDR3 is 14 residues long. Trimming pared 5 bases from V and 3 bases from J, leaving 13 bases between. CDR3 nucleotides: TGTGCCAGCAGCCAAGCCGTCGGGGACACTGAAGCTTTCTTT. It codes for CASSQAVGDTEAFF.

The gene calls are TRBV11-2 and TRBJ2-3; 13 bases match TRBD2. From germline, CDR1 is SGHAT and CDR2 FQNNGV. There are 15 residues in the CDR3. Germline trimming cut 4 bases from V and 5 bases from J; bases unmatched to any gene: 3. The CDR3: CASSSWTSGGDTQYF. DNA for the CDR3: TGTGCCAGCAGCTCGTGGACTAGCGGGGGAGATACGCAGTATTTT.

This clonotype showed up many times. CDR3: CASSNRDSRDEQYF. The DNA of the CDR3 is TGTGCCAGCAGCAACCGGGACAGCCGGGACGAGCAGTACTTC. This chain links TRBV21-1 with TRBJ2-7; the table's D call TRBD1 went unverified against the DNA. TRBV21-1 constitutes a pseudogene. CDR3 size: 14 residues.

This clonotype showed up many times. This chain links TRBV15 with TRBJ2-5; the match to TRBD2 covers 8 bases. The CDR3 is 14 residues long. V was clipped by 4 bases and J by 2 bases; unmatched bases: 3. The germline gives CDR1 LNHNV, CDR2 YYDKDF (reference sequence). CDR3: CATSTRGGQETQYF. The CDR3 DNA follows: TGTGCCACCAGCACTCGGGGGGGTCAAGAGACCCAGTACTTC.

This clonotype was counted a few times. The chain joins TRBV3-1 to TRBJ2-3; TRBD2 matches at 11 bases. The CDR3 is 16 residues long. Per the germline V gene, CDR1 is LGHDT and CDR2 is YNNKEL (reference sequence). J was trimmed by 0 bases and V by 5 bases; bases with no gene match: 4. The CDR3 loop reads CASSATSGTSTDTQYF. In nucleotides, the CDR3 is TGTGCCAGCAGCGCGACTAGCGGGACTAGCACAGATACGCAGTATTTT.

The chain joins TRBV29-1 to TRBJ1-2; D remains ambiguous. Trimming took off 3 bases at V and 2 bases at J, with 7 bases between the two ends. Germline V lookup: CDR1 SQVTM, CDR2 ANQGSEA. CDR3 length equals 12 residues. The chain's CDR3 is CSVDRVNYGYTF. The DNA for the CDR3 is TGCAGCGTTGATAGGGTGAACTATGGCTACACCTTC.

V and J are TRBV27 and TRBJ2-6; TRBD1 aligns across 9 bases. The germline V gene has CDR1 MNHEY and CDR2 SMNVEV (reference sequence). V trimming: 5 bases; J trimming: 1 base; junction bases outside the gene matches: 9. This CDR3 has 18 residues. This CDR3 is CASSRTDRGTSGANVLTF. The CDR3 DNA follows: TGTGCCAGCAGTCGAACGGACAGGGGTACATCTGGGGCCAACGTCCTGACTTTC. Together with reference TRBV27 and TRBJ2-6, the CDR3 gives the full variable domain: EAQVTQNPRYLITVTGKKLTVTCSQNMNHEYMSWYRQDPGLGLRQIYYSMNVEVTDKGDVPEGYKVSRKEKRNFPLILESPSPNQTSLYFCASSRTDRGTSGANVLTFGAGSRLTVL.

This clonotype appeared a few times. The chain links TRBV19 to TRBJ1-1; 9 bases line up with TRBD1. The J segment lost 4 bases and the V segment lost 4 bases, leaving 10 bases of the junction unmatched. Germline V gene sequence: CDR1 LNHDA, CDR2 SQIVND (reference sequence). This CDR3 is built from 16 residues. The CDR3 protein is CASSNHRGPRSTEAFF. The CDR3 DNA follows: TGTGCCAGTAGTAACCACAGGGGGCCCCGAAGCACTGAAGCTTTCTTT.

In this sample, this clonotype turned up a few times. The chain employs TRBV20-1 and TRBJ1-1; D remains ambiguous. The CDR3 spans 13 residues. Germline CDR1 and CDR2: DFQATT and SNEGSKA (reference sequence). The V end was cut by 1 base, the J end by 6 bases, with 12 bases between. The CDR3 here is CSARVMGSPEAFF. The CDR3 DNA reads as TGCAGTGCTAGAGTAATGGGGAGCCCTGAAGCTTTCTTT.

This clonotype was seen a single time. The chain uses TRBV7-2 and TRBJ1-2; a possible D gene is TRBD1 (5 bases). V was shortened by 1 base and J by 3 bases, with 6 bases between the two germline ends. Germline-derived CDR1 and CDR2 are SGHTA and FQGNSA. CDR3 length: 13 residues. CDR3 coding DNA: TGTGCCAGCAGCTTAGTCAGGGACTATGGCTACACCTTC. Residues: CASSLVRDYGYTF.

The genes are TRBV6-2 or TRBV6-3 and TRBJ2-1, with 8 positions matching TRBD2. Per the germline V gene, CDR1 is MNHEY and CDR2 is SVGEGT. The CDR3 extends over 16 amino acids. Germline trimming cut 4 bases from V and 11 bases from J; bases unmatched to any gene: 16. As DNA, the CDR3 is TGTGCCAGCAGTTCAACGACTTACTCAAGCGGGGGAAAGCAGTTCTTC. Its translation is CASSSTTYSSGGKQFF.

The chain combines TRBV4-1 with TRBJ1-5; 8 bases map to TRBD1. The CDR3 totals 17 residues. V gave up 0 bases and J gave up 5 bases; unmatched junction bases: 9. In germline, CDR1 is MGHRA, CDR2 YSYEKL. Here the CDR3 reads CASSQDGAGGGHQPQHF. The CDR3 nucleotides are TGCGCCAGCAGCCAAGATGGGGCAGGGGGCGGCCATCAGCCCCAGCATTTT.

This chain connects TRBV20-1 to TRBJ2-5, with 10 bases that match TRBD1. Germline values: CDR1 DFQATT, CDR2 SNEGSKA (reference sequence). The CDR3 totals 14 residues. Trimming cost V 7 bases and J 5 bases; bases outside gene matches: 10. The CDR3 DNA reads TGCAGTGTCTCGGGACAGGGGTTCTCCGAGACCCAGTACTTC. This gives the protein CSVSGQGFSETQYF.

This clonotype has more than one count but fewer than ten. V gene TRBV25-1 combines with J gene TRBJ1-2; D ambiguous. Trimming shortened V by 6 bases and J by 2 bases, and 10 bases separated the two germline ends. Germline V CDR1 and CDR2: MGHDK, SYGVNS. There are 13 residues in the CDR3. For the CDR3, the DNA is TGTGCCAGCAGCCGGGGAGGGAACTATGGCTACACCTTC. It translates to CASSRGGNYGYTF.